These 8 T cell receptor beta chains came from one sample sequenced in a study of cytomegalovirus exposure and HLA in healthy donors. The protocol was immunoSEQ multiplex PCR, while the TCRdb copy is restricted to in-frame clones and leaves out a portion. The sample comprises approximately 54,000 clones, over 85% of which are singletons, and roughly 8% rests with the top ten. The sample taken for sequencing was PBMCs. All receptors derive from a woman under 30 in good health and CMV-seropositive.

The chain has TRBV5-1 and TRBJ1-2; possible D gene TRBD1, 6 bases. Trimming left V 1 base short and J 1 base short, with 11 bases between. This CDR3 is 15 amino acids long. Per the germline V gene, CDR1 is SGHRS and CDR2 is YFSETQ. CDR3 amino acids: CASSLRWDINYGYTF. DNA for the CDR3: TGCGCCAGCAGCTTGAGGTGGGACATTAACTATGGCTACACCTTC.

This sequence joins TRBV19 and TRBJ2-2; TRBD2 matches 11 bases. Losses at the gene ends were 5 bases for V and 4 bases for J; bases not matched to a gene: 6. The length of the CDR3 is 16 residues. Germline values: CDR1 LNHDA, CDR2 SQIVND (reference sequence). The CDR3, as DNA: TGTGCCAGTAGTCCATTAGCGGGGGGGCTCACCGGGGAGCTGTTTTTT. Amino acid sequence: CASSPLAGGLTGELFF.

This chain uses TRBV2 with TRBJ2-3; 7 nucleotides agree with TRBD2. Trimming took 5 bases from V and 2 from J; bases not matched to a gene: 10. CDR3 length equals 16 residues. Looked up from germline, CDR1 is SNHLY and CDR2 is FYNNEI. The CDR3 here is CASSLASGASTDTQYF. The CDR3 DNA sequence: TGTGCCAGCAGTCTGGCCAGCGGGGCATCCACAGATACGCAGTATTTT.

Remarks on this clone: Compared with germline, one end of the junction differs, possibly owing to a read error. The chain links TRBV28 to TRBJ1-2, with TRBD1 matching 7 bases. The CDR3 consists of 11 residues. Germline lookup yields CDR1 MDHEN and CDR2 SYDVKM. The CDR3 DNA is TGTGCCAGCAGTCGGGGACAGAACAATGACTTC. This gives the protein CASSRGQNNDF.

The chain employs TRBV28 and TRBJ1-3, with no clear D. V gave up 1 base and J gave up 0 bases, with 4 bases separating them. Per germline, CDR1 MDHEN and CDR2 SYDVKM. This CDR3 comprises 14 residues. CDR3 DNA sequence: TGTGCCAGCAGTTTATTGTACTCTGGAAACACCATATATTTT. Its protein product is CASSLLYSGNTIYF.

The table lists this clone with a count of one. The rearrangement links TRBV25-1 to TRBJ2-5, with 9 bases lining up with TRBD1. J was trimmed by 0 bases and V by 8 bases; bases with no gene match: 10. Per germline, CDR1 MGHDK and CDR2 SYGVNS. The CDR3 loop spans 16 amino acids. The CDR3, as DNA: TGTGCCAGCGGGACCGGGACAGGGCACTACCAAGAGACCCAGTACTTC. Its translation: CASGTGTGHYQETQYF.

The chain is built from TRBV10-2 and TRBJ1-6; weak D call: TRBD1 (5 bases). Trimming shortened V by 0 bases and J by 9 bases, and 21 bases separated the two germline ends. The CDR3 has 18 amino acids. Germline V CDR1 and CDR2: WSHSY, SAAADI. CDR3 nucleotide sequence: TGCGCCAGCAGTGAGTCGGGGCGGGACGTAGTCAGTGGTTCACCCCTCCACTTT. Its translation: CASSESGRDVVSGSPLHF.

This rearrangement joins TRBV30 to TRBJ2-7; D possibly corresponds to TRBD1 (6 bases). The V gene's germline CDR1 is GTSNPN and CDR2 SVGIG (reference sequence). The CDR3 is made up of 12 amino acids. Trimming cost V 7 bases and J 3 bases, with 13 bases left between them. The CDR3 protein is CASDSFYYEQYF. The CDR3 coding sequence is TGTGCCTCGGACAGCTTTTACTACGAGCAGTACTTC.